The 11 T cell receptor beta chains below come from one sample, sequenced in a study of T cell clonotyping in hematopoietic cell transplantation. Generated by immunoSEQ multiplex PCR, the TCRdb table keeps only in-frame clones and is missing some. The sample gives several thousand clones, roughly 76% of which show up once; 4% to 5% is in the top ten. The source was peripheral blood mononuclear cells, collected 180 days after allogeneic stem cell transplant. Every receptor here comes from a female patient aged 45-60 years who had an allogeneic stem cell transplant from an unrelated donor, so the T cells may come from the graft donor. Some clones in this sample may be carry-over from other donors' samples.

The rearrangement links TRBV10-1 to TRBJ1-2, with TRBD1 identical over 7 bases. The CDR3 runs 13 residues. Germline V gene data show CDR1 as WNHNN and CDR2 as SYGVQD (reference sequence). After removal of 5 bases from V and 1 base from J, the junction contained 1 base not matched to a gene. The CDR3 reads CASSRDSNYGYTF. CDR3 bases: TGCGCCAGCAGTCGGGACAGTAACTATGGCTACACCTTC.

The chain combines TRBV19 with TRBJ2-3; TRBD1 matches at 9 bases. CDR3 length: 14 residues. Trimming removed 8 bases from V and 0 bases from J; junction bases left unmatched: 3. Germline V CDR1 and CDR2: LNHDA, SQIVND (reference sequence). The CDR3 is CASLGQGSTDTQYF. For the CDR3, the DNA is TGTGCCAGTTTGGGACAGGGTAGCACAGATACGCAGTATTTT.

The chain has TRBV7-9 and TRBJ1-5; maybe TRBD1 (5 bases). Trimming stripped 4 bases from V and 6 bases from J, with 19 bases between. The CDR3 extends over 16 amino acids. The V gene's germline CDR1 is SEHNR and CDR2 FQNEAQ (reference sequence). CDR3 nucleotides: TGTGCCAGCAGCTCAACCCGGCAGGGAGACGGTCAGCCCCAGCATTTT. It translates to CASSSTRQGDGQPQHF.

The V gene is TRBV6-5, the J gene TRBJ2-5, with D perhaps TRBD2 (5 bases). CDR1 is MNHEY, CDR2 SVGAGI, per germline. The CDR3 is 14 residues long. V lost 0 bases and J 11 bases, leaving 16 bases between the germline ends. CDR3 residues: CASSYSTDRWEQYF. Here the CDR3 DNA reads TGTGCCAGCAGTTACTCCACGGACCGATGGGAGCAGTACTTC.

J is TRBJ1-3 and V is TRBV10-3, with 9 nucleotides matching TRBD1. CDR3 length: 16 amino acids. The trim removed 4 bases at V and 3 bases at J, leaving 7 bases unmatched. Germline loops: CDR1 ENHRY, CDR2 SYGVKD. The CDR3 reads CAISASQGARGNTIYF. In DNA form, the CDR3 reads TGTGCCATCAGTGCCTCACAGGGGGCTCGTGGAAACACCATATATTTT.

V is TRBV5-1 and J is TRBJ2-5; maybe TRBD2 (6 bases). The V and J ends lost 4 bases and 5 bases respectively, with 15 bases between them. Germline V gene data show CDR1 as SGHRS and CDR2 as YFSETQ. CDR3 length equals 14 residues. The chain's CDR3 is CASSPERAGETQYF. For the CDR3, the DNA is TGCGCCAGCAGCCCGGAACGGGCGGGGGAGACCCAGTACTTC. Complete variable domain (other parts from reference TRBV5-1 and TRBJ2-5): KAGVTQTPRYLIKTRGQQVTLSCSPISGHRSVSWYQQTPGQGLQFLFEYFSETQRNKGNFPGRFSGRQFSNSRSEMNVSTLELGDSALYLCASSPERAGETQYFGPGTRLLVL.

This clone was counted between two and nine times. The chain is built from TRBV25-1 and TRBJ1-1; TRBD1 agrees at 8 bases. From germline, CDR1 is MGHDK and CDR2 SYGVNS. The V and J ends lost 6 bases and 7 bases, in that order; junction bases with no gene match: 7. The CDR3 is made up of 13 amino acids. CDR3 sequence: CASRDPQGVEAFF. The CDR3 DNA reads TGTGCCAGCAGAGATCCACAGGGGGTTGAAGCTTTCTTT.

This clone was detected a few times. The gene calls are TRBV6-1 and TRBJ1-6; D may be TRBD1 (6 bases). CDR1 and CDR2 (germline): MNHNS, SASEGT. This CDR3 has 15 amino acids. Trimming shortened V by 6 bases and J by 5 bases, and 14 bases separated the two germline ends. CDR3: CASSENRADNSPLHF. CDR3 in DNA: TGTGCCAGCAGCGAGAACAGGGCGGATAATTCACCCCTCCACTTT.

This chain joins TRBV7-6 and TRBJ2-7, with 10 bases lining up with TRBD2. J lost 1 base, V lost 1 base, and 4 bases had no gene match. The CDR3 covers 16 residues. The germline V gene encodes CDR1 SGHVS and CDR2 FNYEAQ. The CDR3 sequence: CASSLVASGRSYEQYF. For the CDR3, the DNA is TGTGCCAGCAGCTTAGTGGCTAGCGGGAGATCCTACGAGCAGTACTTC.

This chain connects TRBV28 to TRBJ1-6; D gene uncertain. In germline, CDR1 is MDHEN, CDR2 SYDVKM. The CDR3 consists of 14 residues. Trimming took 7 bases from V and 11 from J, leaving 18 bases between them. The CDR3 is CASTTWGQYAPLHF. In DNA, the CDR3 is TGTGCCAGCACCACCTGGGGTCAGTATGCACCCCTCCACTTT. Drawing the rest from reference TRBV28 and TRBJ1-6, the complete variable domain is DVKVTQSSRYLVKRTGEKVFLECVQDMDHENMFWYRQDPGLGLRLIYFSYDVKMKEKGDIPEGYSVSREKKERFSLILESASTNQTSMYLCASTTWGQYAPLHFGNGTRLTVT.

The J gene is TRBJ2-5, the V gene TRBV10-1; no clear D. Deletions cut 4 bases from V and 2 bases from J, with 14 bases between. Germline values: CDR1 WNHNN, CDR2 SYGVQD (reference sequence). The CDR3 contains 15 residues. CDR3 in DNA: TGCGCCAGCAGTGGTGGAAGAAGCGTTCAAGAGACCCAGTACTTC. This gives the protein CASSGGRSVQETQYF.